Following are 10 T cell receptor beta chains from one sample sequenced in a study of vaccination effects on CD4 cells after COVID-19. Method: immunoSEQ multiplex PCR; TCRdb's copy keeps in-frame clones and lacks some. The sample consists of around 50,000 clones, about 70% of them appearing once. At the end of nine to ten days of culture, CD4+ T cells were isolated. Subjects were given two BNT162b2 or mRNA-1273 vaccine doses. Their target antigens are unknown. The sequencing here drew on CD4+ T cells from PBMCs cultured without peptide, taken after COVID-19 vaccination. The receptor set was obtained from a human donor who received a COVID-19 vaccine.

The table lists this clone with a count of one. The chain has TRBV6-1 and TRBJ1-4; D not certain. V lost 2 bases and J 12 bases, leaving 10 bases between the germline ends. This CDR3 contains 12 residues. The germline V gene encodes CDR1 MNHNS and CDR2 SASEGT. As DNA, the CDR3 is TGTGCCAGCAGTGAAATAGGACGGGAACTGTTTTTT. Translation: CASSEIGRELFF.

In its sample, this clone was seen once. The sample carries other DNA sequences with the same CDR3. The genes are TRBV10-1 and TRBJ2-5; perhaps TRBD2 as D (5 bases). The germline V gene has CDR1 WNHNN and CDR2 SYGVQD (reference sequence). Trimming stripped 6 bases from V and 5 bases from J, with 13 bases between. The CDR3 loop spans 13 amino acids. The DNA for the CDR3 is TGCGCCAGCAGCGAGGGCGATAGGGAGACCCAGTACTTC. Amino acids: CASSEGDRETQYF.

The chain employs TRBV3-1 (or the pseudogene TRBV3-2) and TRBJ2-1; TRBD2 matches at 9 bases. Germline V lookup: CDR1 LGHDT, CDR2 YNNKEL (reference sequence). CDR3 length: 12 residues. V trimming: 4 bases; J trimming: 9 bases; junction bases outside the gene matches: 1. CDR3 nucleotides: TGTGCCAGCAGCCTGGGACTAGCTGAGCAGTTCTTC. Translating gives CASSLGLAEQFF.

The chain has TRBV5-5 and TRBJ1-2; the D is unclear. The V end lost 7 bases, the J end lost 0 bases, and 13 bases lay between the germline ends. Germline loops: CDR1 SGHKS, CDR2 YYEKEE (reference sequence). This CDR3 spans 14 amino acids. CDR3 DNA: TGTGCCAGCCGACCAGAGCTAGCTAACTATGGCTACACCTTC. This sequence encodes CASRPELANYGYTF.

This clone was counted a few times. The CDR3 loop reads CASSQGTSGYEQYF. The DNA for the CDR3 is TGCGCCAGCAGCCAAGGGACTAGCGGTTACGAGCAGTACTTC. This sequence joins TRBV4-1 and TRBJ2-7, with 10 positions matching TRBD2. CDR1 is MGHRA, CDR2 YSYEKL, per germline. The CDR3 has 14 amino acids. V shed 1 base, J shed 4 bases, and the junction held 1 base outside the gene matches.

The rearrangement uses TRBV6-5 and TRBJ2-5; TRBD1 matches 10 bases. CDR3 size: 14 residues. The V and J ends lost 5 bases and 4 bases, in that order; junction bases with no gene match: 4. The germline V gene encodes CDR1 MNHEY and CDR2 SVGAGI. The CDR3 sequence is CASSRQGARETQYF. The CDR3 coding sequence is TGTGCCAGCAGTAGACAGGGGGCGCGAGAGACCCAGTACTTC.

CDR3 nucleotide sequence: TGTGCCAGTAGTATTTCCGGGCCGGGGGGCTATCAGCCCCAGCATTTT. This codes for CASSISGPGGYQPQHF. The rearrangement joins TRBV19 to TRBJ1-5; D is possibly TRBD1 (6 bases). This CDR3 spans 16 amino acids. V was trimmed by 3 bases and J by 5 bases, leaving 17 bases between them. Germline values: CDR1 LNHDA, CDR2 SQIVND (reference sequence). Full variable domain (outside the CDR3, taken from reference TRBV19 and TRBJ1-5): DGGITQSPKYLFRKEGQNVTLSCEQNLNHDAMYWYRQDPGQGLRLIYYSQIVNDFQKGDIAEGYSVSREKKESFPLTVTSAQKNPTAFYLCASSISGPGGYQPQHFGDGTRLSIL.

The V gene is TRBV9, the J gene TRBJ1-3; 8 nucleotides line up with TRBD1. Germline V gene lookup returns CDR1 SGDLS and CDR2 YYNGEE. The CDR3 is 15 amino acids. V shed 3 bases, J shed 1 base, and the junction held 3 bases outside the gene matches. The DNA for the CDR3 is TGTGCCAGCAGCGACACAGGGGGTTCTGGAAACACCATATATTTT. Residues: CASSDTGGSGNTIYF.

The chain combines TRBV2 with TRBJ2-6; D not certain. The germline V gene encodes CDR1 SNHLY and CDR2 FYNNEI. The CDR3 sequence is 15 residues long. Trimming left V 4 bases short and J 4 bases short, with 11 bases between. CDR3 coding DNA: TGTGCCAGCAGTGGAAAGGGTCCGGGGGCCAACGTCCTGACTTTC. Protein product: CASSGKGPGANVLTF. Full variable domain (remainder filled in from reference TRBV2 and TRBJ2-6): EPEVTQTPSHQVTQMGQEVILRCVPISNHLYFYWYRQILGQKVEFLVSFYNNEISEKSEIFDDQFSVERPDGSNFTLKIRSTKLEDSAMYFCASSGKGPGANVLTFGAGSRLTVL.

Written as DNA, the CDR3 is TGTGCCAGCAGCTTGAATCTGTGGGGTGGGGGGACCCCGAACACTGAAGCTTTCTTT. Translating it yields CASSLNLWGGGTPNTEAFF. This chain joins TRBV5-6 and TRBJ1-1, with a tentative D call TRBD1 (5 bases). The CDR3 has 19 residues. Germline V gene sequence: CDR1 SGHDT, CDR2 YYEEEE. The V end lost 1 base, the J end lost 1 base, and 23 bases lay between the germline ends.